These 30 T cell receptor beta chains were all obtained from the same sample, sequenced in a study of graft-versus-host responses after intestinal transplantation. Antigens for these TCRs are unknown. Some clones are missing from TCRdb's copy, which holds only in-frame ones; the method was immunoSEQ multiplex PCR. The profile covers about 100,000 clones, with over 75% appearing a single time and around 0.86% taken by the ten largest. The sample consisted of unstimulated CD4+ T cells sorted from spleen or lymph node cells, taken before transplant. All receptors derive from a human donor who was the organ donor for an intestinal transplant.

The V gene is TRBV19, the J gene TRBJ1-6, with 7 bases identical to TRBD1. The CDR3 runs to 15 residues. Unmatched junction bases numbered 5, after V lost 4 bases and J lost 5 bases. Per germline, CDR1 LNHDA and CDR2 SQIVND (reference sequence). CDR3 sequence: CASSTSGTDNSPLHF. CDR3 nucleotide sequence: TGTGCCAGTAGTACCTCCGGGACAGATAATTCACCCCTCCACTTT.

This clone has just a few counts. This chain joins TRBV6-4 and TRBJ2-3; TRBD1 matches at 9 bases. With V trimmed by 6 bases and J by 4 bases, 8 bases remained unmatched. This CDR3 spans 15 amino acids. Germline CDR1 is MRHNA and CDR2 is SNTAGT. The CDR3 DNA follows: TGTGCCAGCAGCGCTTCACAGGGGGCGTCAGATACGCAGTATTTT. Translating it yields CASSASQGASDTQYF.

J is TRBJ2-6 and V is TRBV5-6; the D gene is possibly TRBD2 (6 bases). V was clipped by 4 bases and J by 0 bases, with 14 bases between them. The CDR3 extends over 17 amino acids. CDR1 is SGHDT, CDR2 YYEEEE, per germline. The CDR3 reads CASSPGLLSSGANVLTF. CDR3 DNA sequence: TGTGCCAGCAGCCCGGGACTCCTGAGCTCTGGGGCCAACGTCCTGACTTTC.

The V and J genes are TRBV5-5 and TRBJ2-5, with TRBD2 matching over 12 bases. The germline CDR1 and CDR2 sequences are SGHKS and YYEKEE (reference sequence). Trimming took 1 base from V and 6 from J; bases not matched to a gene: 7. The CDR3 loop spans 16 amino acids. The CDR3 sequence: CASSLTSGGPKQTQYF. CDR3 DNA sequence: TGTGCCAGCAGCTTGACTAGCGGGGGGCCGAAGCAGACCCAGTACTTC.

The chain employs TRBV7-9 and TRBJ1-3; D not resolved. Per germline, CDR1 SEHNR and CDR2 FQNEAQ (reference sequence). The CDR3 sequence is 14 residues long. Trimming shortened V by 5 bases and J by 0 bases, and 8 bases separated the two germline ends. The CDR3 region is CASSSYDSGNTIYF. The CDR3 DNA reads TGTGCCAGCAGCAGTTATGACTCTGGAAACACCATATATTTT.

The chain recombines TRBV7-9 with TRBJ2-4; D perhaps matches TRBD2 (5 bases). In germline, CDR1 is SEHNR, CDR2 FQNEAQ (reference sequence). V lost 3 bases and J lost 6, with 9 bases in between. CDR3 length: 13 residues. The CDR3 reads CASSLRVTNIQYF. The DNA for the CDR3 is TGTGCCAGCAGCTTGCGGGTTACAAACATTCAGTACTTC.

The chain joins TRBV11-2 to TRBJ2-2, with TRBD2 matching over 9 bases. Losses at the gene ends were 11 bases for V and 1 base for J; bases not matched to a gene: 11. In germline, CDR1 is SGHAT, CDR2 FQNNGV. This CDR3 has 16 amino acids. The CDR3 loop reads CAEGVAGAVNTGELFF. CDR3 sequence (DNA): TGTGCCGAAGGGGTAGCGGGGGCCGTGAACACCGGGGAGCTGTTTTTT. Using reference TRBV11-2 and TRBJ2-2 for the parts outside the CDR3, the full variable domain is EAGVAQSPRYKIIEKRQSVAFWCNPISGHATLYWYQQILGQGPKLLIQFQNNGVVDDSQLPKDRFSAERLKGVDSTLKIQPAKLEDSAVYLCAEGVAGAVNTGELFFGEGSRLTVL.

V usage is TRBV9 and J usage is TRBJ1-2; D is unclear. V was pared by 4 bases and J by 1 base, with 5 bases between. Germline V gene data show CDR1 as SGDLS and CDR2 as YYNGEE. The CDR3 covers 12 residues. As DNA, the CDR3 is TGTGCCAGCAGCCGGATTAACTATGGCTACACCTTC. Its protein is CASSRINYGYTF.

The genes are TRBV5-4 and TRBJ2-1; maybe TRBD1 (5 bases). Trimming shortened V by 4 bases and J by 0 bases, and 14 bases separated the two germline ends. The germline V gene has CDR1 SGHNT and CDR2 YYREEE (reference sequence). The length of the CDR3 is 16 residues. The CDR3 region is CASSSDAGFSYNEQFF. In DNA form, the CDR3 reads TGTGCCAGCAGCAGCGACGCAGGGTTCTCCTACAATGAGCAGTTCTTC.

The gene calls are TRBV30 and TRBJ1-2; maybe TRBD1 (6 bases). The CDR3 loop spans 15 amino acids. Trimming left V 5 bases short and J 4 bases short, with 20 bases between. Germline V gene data show CDR1 as GTSNPN and CDR2 as SVGIG (reference sequence). CDR3 loop: CAWYRRDIGFYGYTF. The DNA of the CDR3 is TGTGCCTGGTACCGCCGGGACATCGGCTTCTATGGCTACACCTTC.

The rearrangement links TRBV5-5 to TRBJ1-6; no clear D gene. This CDR3 region has 14 residues. Trimming cost V 4 bases and J 9 bases, with 14 bases left between them. Germline lookup yields CDR1 SGHKS and CDR2 YYEKEE (reference sequence). CDR3 loop: CASSLGSARSPLHF. The CDR3 DNA is TGTGCCAGCAGCCTCGGATCGGCCCGTTCACCCCTCCACTTT.

J is TRBJ1-5 and V is TRBV2, with D possibly matching TRBD1 (5 bases). The germline V gene has CDR1 SNHLY and CDR2 FYNNEI. V was shortened by 7 bases and J by 4 bases, with 17 bases between the two germline ends. CDR3 length: 15 amino acids. Here the CDR3 DNA reads TGTGCCAGCAAGTCCCCGGGGGGGGGAAATCAGCCCCAGCATTTT. The encoded protein is CASKSPGGGNQPQHF. Using reference TRBV2 and TRBJ1-5 for the parts outside the CDR3, the full variable domain is EPEVTQTPSHQVTQMGQEVILRCVPISNHLYFYWYRQILGQKVEFLVSFYNNEISEKSEIFDDQFSVERPDGSNFTLKIRSTKLEDSAMYFCASKSPGGGNQPQHFGDGTRLSIL.

The chain is built from TRBV11-2 and TRBJ1-2; D is perhaps TRBD1 (5 bases). CDR3 length equals 16 residues. The V end lost 2 bases, the J end lost 1 base, and 14 bases lay between the germline ends. In germline, CDR1 is SGHAT, CDR2 FQNNGV. The CDR3 is CASSLRGGRVNYGYTF. CDR3 nucleotides: TGTGCCAGCAGCTTAAGGGGTGGACGGGTTAACTATGGCTACACCTTC.

The chain joins TRBV5-4 to TRBJ2-1; D remains ambiguous. Germline V gene lookup returns CDR1 SGHNT and CDR2 YYREEE (reference sequence). The V end lost 0 bases, the J end lost 5 bases, and 6 bases lay between the germline ends. This CDR3 contains 13 residues. The chain's CDR3 is CASSLDRNNEQFF. CDR3 in DNA: TGTGCCAGCAGCTTGGACAGAAACAATGAGCAGTTCTTC.

This chain connects TRBV6-6 to TRBJ1-5, with D perhaps TRBD1 (6 bases). The length of the CDR3 is 13 residues. Looked up from germline, CDR1 is MNHNY and CDR2 is SVGAGI (reference sequence). Trimming took 8 bases from V and 4 from J, leaving 12 bases between them. This CDR3 is CASGQQSNQPQHF. CDR3 in DNA: TGTGCCAGCGGACAGCAGTCTAATCAGCCCCAGCATTTT.

The chain employs TRBV5-1 and TRBJ2-7, with 10 bases identical to TRBD1. This CDR3 contains 17 residues. V lost 5 bases and J lost 4; bases outside the gene matches: 15. In germline, CDR1 is SGHRS, CDR2 YFSETQ. CDR3 protein: CASSTGQGTPARYEQYF. The CDR3 DNA sequence: TGCGCCAGCAGTACGGGACAGGGGACTCCTGCTAGATACGAGCAGTACTTC.

This chain links TRBV10-3 with TRBJ1-1; tentatively, D is TRBD1 (6 bases). The CDR3 has 13 amino acids. Germline CDR1 reads ENHRY; CDR2 reads SYGVKD. V was trimmed by 4 bases and J by 7 bases, leaving 13 bases between them. The CDR3 loop reads CAISGATGLEAFF. The CDR3, as DNA: TGTGCCATCAGTGGAGCCACAGGGCTTGAAGCTTTCTTT.

The V and J genes are TRBV5-6 and TRBJ1-6; no clear D. CDR3 length: 15 amino acids. V was shortened by 2 bases and J by 5 bases, with 11 bases between the two germline ends. The V gene's germline CDR1 is SGHDT and CDR2 YYEEEE. The CDR3 reads CASSLTGLDNSPLHF. CDR3 nucleotide sequence: TGTGCCAGCAGCTTAACGGGGTTGGATAATTCACCCCTCCACTTT.

The genes are TRBV5-1 and TRBJ1-4; no firm D call. Germline V gene sequence: CDR1 SGHRS, CDR2 YFSETQ. Trimming shortened V by 0 bases and J by 4 bases, and 10 bases separated the two germline ends. CDR3 length: 15 amino acids. The CDR3 DNA follows: TGCGCCAGCAGCTTGGTAGGGATCGGTAATGAAAAACTGTTTTTT. It specifies CASSLVGIGNEKLFF.

This chain uses TRBV5-1 with TRBJ2-2, with 9 bases aligning to TRBD2. The CDR3 runs 16 residues. V lost 4 bases to trimming and J lost 2 bases; unmatched junction nucleotides: 6. The V gene's germline CDR1 is SGHRS and CDR2 YFSETQ. This CDR3 reads CASSLIAGANTGELFF. For the CDR3, the DNA is TGCGCCAGCAGCCTAATAGCGGGGGCCAACACCGGGGAGCTGTTTTTT. Full variable domain (rest looked up from reference TRBV5-1 and TRBJ2-2): KAGVTQTPRYLIKTRGQQVTLSCSPISGHRSVSWYQQTPGQGLQFLFEYFSETQRNKGNFPGRFSGRQFSNSRSEMNVSTLELGDSALYLCASSLIAGANTGELFFGEGSRLTVL.

The chain uses TRBV25-1 and TRBJ2-7; 9 bases match TRBD2. This CDR3 region has 15 residues. The germline gives CDR1 MGHDK, CDR2 SYGVNS. J gave up 6 bases and V 5 bases, and 11 bases lay outside the gene matches. DNA of the CDR3: TGTGCCAGCAGTCGTCCTAATGCGGGGGGGGTCGAGCAGTACTTC. It specifies CASSRPNAGGVEQYF.

The chain joins TRBV15 to TRBJ2-5; D tentatively reads TRBD1 or TRBD2 (5 bases each). Gene TRBJ2-7 matches the end of the DNA better, so the J call may be wrong. This CDR3 region has 15 residues. Per germline, CDR1 LNHNV and CDR2 YYDKDF (reference sequence). Here the CDR3 reads CATSRAGNGGYEQYF. CDR3 DNA sequence: TGTGCCACCAGCAGAGCAGGGAATGGGGGCTACGAGCAGTACTTC.

The J gene is TRBJ1-1, the V gene TRBV19; D remains ambiguous. V lost 5 bases and J 11 bases, leaving 12 bases between the germline ends. Germline CDR1 and CDR2: LNHDA and SQIVND (reference sequence). This CDR3 comprises 11 residues. The CDR3 DNA follows: TGTGCCAGTAGTTTCGGCGGTCGGGCTTTCTTT. Its translation is CASSFGGRAFF. The full variable domain, its missing parts supplied by reference TRBV19 and TRBJ1-1, is DGGITQSPKYLFRKEGQNVTLSCEQNLNHDAMYWYRQDPGQGLRLIYYSQIVNDFQKGDIAEGYSVSREKKESFPLTVTSAQKNPTAFYLCASSFGGRAFFGQGTRLTVV.

This chain uses TRBV30 with TRBJ2-7, with D perhaps given as TRBD1 or TRBD2 (5 bases each). This CDR3 has 13 amino acids. CDR1 is GTSNPN and CDR2 is SVGIG in the germline V gene (reference sequence). With 7 bases removed from V and 5 bases from J, the gap between germline ends came to 18 bases. CDR3 DNA sequence: TGTGCCTTACCGTCCGGGACCATCGACGAGCAGTACTTC. The encoded protein is CALPSGTIDEQYF.

CDR3 sequence reads: CASSSRGGKNYEQYF. CDR3 nucleotides: TGTGCCAGCAGCTCACGGGGGGGAAAAAATTACGAGCAGTACTTC. The chain links TRBV7-6 to TRBJ2-7; TRBD2 matches at 8 bases. Germline CDR1 SGHVS, CDR2 FNYEAQ. This CDR3 has 15 amino acids. With V trimmed by 4 bases and J by 4 bases, 9 bases remained unmatched.

The V and J genes are TRBV4-1 and TRBJ1-2, with unresolved D. V was clipped by 0 bases and J by 0 bases, with 14 bases between them. There are 17 residues in the CDR3. CDR1 MGHRA and CDR2 YSYEKL come from the germline V gene. The CDR3 spells CASSQDSLTDTNYGYTF. Written as DNA, the CDR3 is TGCGCCAGCAGCCAAGATAGTCTGACCGATACTAACTATGGCTACACCTTC.

The chain joins TRBV19 to TRBJ2-5; TRBD2 matches 7 bases. The CDR3 has 15 amino acids. Germline CDR1 LNHDA, CDR2 SQIVND (reference sequence). Germline trimming cut 4 bases from V and 0 bases from J; bases unmatched to any gene: 5. CDR3: CASSTSTSYQETQYF. In DNA, the CDR3 is TGTGCCAGTAGTACGTCGACTAGCTACCAAGAGACCCAGTACTTC.

This clone was observed a handful of times. J is TRBJ1-3 and V is TRBV5-1, with D hard to call. V dropped 4 bases and J dropped 0 bases, with 11 bases sitting between them. The CDR3 loop spans 15 amino acids. Germline lookup yields CDR1 SGHRS and CDR2 YFSETQ. The CDR3 loop reads CASSPGLSSGNTIYF. DNA of the CDR3: TGCGCCAGCAGCCCAGGTCTATCCTCTGGAAACACCATATATTTT. The whole variable domain, remainder taken from reference TRBV5-1 and TRBJ1-3, is KAGVTQTPRYLIKTRGQQVTLSCSPISGHRSVSWYQQTPGQGLQFLFEYFSETQRNKGNFPGRFSGRQFSNSRSEMNVSTLELGDSALYLCASSPGLSSGNTIYFGEGSWLTVV.

The genes are TRBV5-1 and TRBJ1-1; no firm D call. Germline CDR1 is SGHRS and CDR2 is YFSETQ. The CDR3 is 14 residues long. Trimming removed 1 base from V and 2 bases from J, with 9 bases in between. This chain's CDR3 is CASSLSGQNTEAFF. The CDR3 coding sequence is TGCGCCAGCAGCTTGTCCGGCCAAAACACTGAAGCTTTCTTT.

The chain is built from TRBV6-1 and TRBJ2-1; 9 nucleotides agree with TRBD2. This CDR3 has 15 residues. Germline trimming cut 6 bases from V and 4 bases from J; bases unmatched to any gene: 7. Germline CDR1 is MNHNS and CDR2 is SASEGT. CDR3 sequence: CASREKRGAYNEQFF. Written as DNA, the CDR3 is TGTGCCAGCAGGGAAAAGCGGGGGGCATACAATGAGCAGTTCTTC.